This TCR beta chain was found in a study of beta chain features in type 1 diabetes. This clone was seen a few times. The antigen remains unidentified. The sample carries other DNA sequences with the same CDR3. Germline V gene lookup returns CDR1 SGHAT and CDR2 FQNNGV. The V gene lost 0 bases and the J gene lost 4 bases, with 7 bases spanning the gap. The CDR3 consists of 15 residues. The whole isolated RNA underwent reverse transcription, so sequencing captured expressed TCRB transcripts. Measured with immunoSEQ multiplex PCR; TCRdb has only the in-frame clones, and not every one. The table includes some 150,000 clones, around 10% detected once. Naive, central memory, regulatory and stem cell-like memory cells within the CD4+ compartment were sorted using CD45RO/CCR7/CD25/CD127/CD95/CD27. Points from the study as a whole: TCRB CDR3s were moderately but significantly shorter in Type 1 diabetes patients in all four CD4+ subsets.

This sequence was found in a man in his late teens or twenties in good health. The chain uses TRBV11-2 and TRBJ2-6; D not resolved. The sample comprised central memory CD4+ T cells from blood. The CDR3: CASSLDLGGANVLTF. Here the CDR3 DNA reads TGTGCCAGCAGCTTAGATCTGGGGGGGGCCAACGTCCTGACTTTC.